Sequencing of this T cell receptor beta chain was carried out in a study of blood T cell repertoires in COVID-19. In its sample, this clone was seen a few times. Sequenced by immunoSEQ multiplex PCR; TCRdb stores in-frame clones only, minus some. The sample carries 99,000 or so clones, around 84% recorded once. Germline assignment: CDR1 LGHNA and CDR2 YNFKEQ. This CDR3 has 16 residues. Trimming took off 0 bases at V and 2 bases at J, with 14 bases between the two ends. Specimen: peripheral blood. The source is a man aged 55 to 70 with acute or convalescent COVID-19. This rearrangement joins TRBV4-2 to TRBJ2-7; D possibly corresponds to TRBD1 (6 bases). For the CDR3, the DNA is TGTGCCAGCAGCCAAGAGTTTAAGGACAGTCCCTACGAGCAGTACTTC. It codes for CASSQEFKDSPYEQYF.